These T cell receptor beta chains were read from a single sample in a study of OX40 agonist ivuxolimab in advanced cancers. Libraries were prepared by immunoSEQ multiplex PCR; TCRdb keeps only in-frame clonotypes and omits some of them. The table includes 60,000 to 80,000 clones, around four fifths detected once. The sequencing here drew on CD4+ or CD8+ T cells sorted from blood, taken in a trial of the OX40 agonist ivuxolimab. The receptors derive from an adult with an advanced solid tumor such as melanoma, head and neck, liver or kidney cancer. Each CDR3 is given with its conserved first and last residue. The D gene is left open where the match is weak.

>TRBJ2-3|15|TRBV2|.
TGTGCCAGCAGTCACCCAGGGGAAAGTACAGATACGCAGTATTTT
CASSHPGESTDTQYF
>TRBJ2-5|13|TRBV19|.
TGTGCCAGTAGTTCGTCCGGGCAAGAGACCCAGTACTTC
CASSSSGQETQYF
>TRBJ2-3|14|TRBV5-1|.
TGCGCCAGCAGCTTGGGACAGAGCACAGATACGCAGTATTTT
CASSLGQSTDTQYF
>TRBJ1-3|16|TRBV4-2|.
TGTGCCAGCAGCCAAGCATCTCCAGGACTTGGAAACACCATATATTTT
CASSQASPGLGNTIYF
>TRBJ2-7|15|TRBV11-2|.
TGTGCCAGCAGCTTAATCGGGGGGCCACTGGGCGAGCAGTACTTC
CASSLIGGPLGEQYF
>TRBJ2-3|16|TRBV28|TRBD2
TGTGCCAGCAGTTCCTGGACTAGCGGGAGCCCCGATACGCAGTATTTT
CASSSWTSGSPDTQYF
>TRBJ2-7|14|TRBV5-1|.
TGCGCCAGCAGCTTGGTTTTAGGGGATCTCGAGCAGTACTTC
CASSLVLGDLEQYF
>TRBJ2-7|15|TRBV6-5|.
TGTGCCAGCAGTTACCCCCGGCTAAAGACCTACGAGCAGTACTTC
CASSYPRLKTYEQYF
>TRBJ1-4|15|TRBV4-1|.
TGCGCCAGCAGCCAAGATGAGGGAGGTGATGAAAAACTGTTTTTT
CASSQDEGGDEKLFF
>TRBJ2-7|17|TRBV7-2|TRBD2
TGTGCCAGCAGCTTCTATCTAGCGGGGCAGAACTCCTACGAGCAGTACTTC
CASSFYLAGQNSYEQYF